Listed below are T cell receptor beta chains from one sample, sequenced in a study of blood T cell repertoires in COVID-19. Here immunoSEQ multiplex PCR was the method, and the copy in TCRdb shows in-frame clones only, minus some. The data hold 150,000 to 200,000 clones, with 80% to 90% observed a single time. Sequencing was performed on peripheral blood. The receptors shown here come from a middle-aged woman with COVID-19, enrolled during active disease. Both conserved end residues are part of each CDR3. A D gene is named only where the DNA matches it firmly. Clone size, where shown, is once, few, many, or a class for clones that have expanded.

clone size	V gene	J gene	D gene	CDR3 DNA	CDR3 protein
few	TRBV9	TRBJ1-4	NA	TGTGCCAGCAGCCCTATGGGGGCGGGGGAACTGTTTTTT	CASSPMGAGELFF
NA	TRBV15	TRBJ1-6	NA	TGTGCCACCAGCAGAGATACGAGGAATTCACCCCTCCACTTT	CATSRDTRNSPLHF
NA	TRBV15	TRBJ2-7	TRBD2	TGTGCCACCAGCAGATCCGGGAGGGCCGCATACGAGCAGTACTTC	CATSRSGRAAYEQYF
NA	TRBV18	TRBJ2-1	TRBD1	TGTGCCAGCTCACGCGGGACAGGGGACAATGAGCAGTTCTTC	CASSRGTGDNEQFF
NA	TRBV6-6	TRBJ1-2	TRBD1	TGTGCCAGCAGGGACAGGGGCTATGGCTACACCTTC	CASRDRGYGYTF
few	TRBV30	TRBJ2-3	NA	TGTGCCGGAAGCACAGGAACCACAGATACGCAGTATTTT	CAGSTGTTDTQYF
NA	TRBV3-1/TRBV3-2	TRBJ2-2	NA	TGTGCCAGCAGCCAAGGATTGGGAGCGGGGGAGCTGTTTTTT	CASSQGLGAGELFF
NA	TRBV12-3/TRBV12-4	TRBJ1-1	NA	TGTGCCACAGACCGAGGGCCTGAAGCTTTCTTT	CATDRGPEAFF
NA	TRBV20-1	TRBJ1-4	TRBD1	TGCAGTGCTAGTGCCCAGGGGGATGAAAAACTGTTTTTT	CSASAQGDEKLFF
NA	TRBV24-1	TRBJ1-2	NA	TGTGCCACCAGCCTACAGCCGAACTATGGCTACACCTTC	CATSLQPNYGYTF
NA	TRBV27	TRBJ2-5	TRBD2	TGTGCCAGCAGTGGGACTAGCGGGAGTCTGGCCCAGTACTTC	CASSGTSGSLAQYF
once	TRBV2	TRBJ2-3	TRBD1	TGTGCCAGCAGTGAAGCGGACAGGGGCACAGATACGCAGTATTTT	CASSEADRGTDTQYF
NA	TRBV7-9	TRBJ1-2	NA	TGTGCCAGCCGTGGAGCGACTCCGGTGGACTATGGCTACACCTTC	CASRGATPVDYGYTF
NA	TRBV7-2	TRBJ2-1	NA	TGTGCCAGCAGCCTCGCGCCTGACAGAGGCTACAATGAGCAGTTCTTC	CASSLAPDRGYNEQFF
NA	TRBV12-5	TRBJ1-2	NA	TGTGCTAGTGGTTTTGGGGGGATCGACTATGGCTACACCTTC	CASGFGGIDYGYTF
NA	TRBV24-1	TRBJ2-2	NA	TGTGCCACCAGTGATGCGCGGACTGTTGGCGGGGAGCTGTTTTTT	CATSDARTVGGELFF
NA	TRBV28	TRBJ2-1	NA	TGTGCCAGCGTCGGGGGCAATGAGCAGTTCTTC	CASVGGNEQFF
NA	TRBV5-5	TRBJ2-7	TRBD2	TGTGCCAGCAGCCTCAGGACTAGCGGGACCTACGAGCAGTACTTC	CASSLRTSGTYEQYF
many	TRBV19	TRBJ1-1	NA	TGTGCCAGTACTTTCCAGGGTGAGAACACTGAAGCTTTCTTT	CASTFQGENTEAFF
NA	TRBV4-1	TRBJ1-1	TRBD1	TGCGCCAGCAGCCAAGGGCCAGGGGGCCTGAACACTGAAGCTTTCTTT	CASSQGPGGLNTEAFF
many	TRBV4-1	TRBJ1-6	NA	TGCGCCAGCAGCCACCAAACACCGCCGGGGGATTCACCCCTCCACTTT	CASSHQTPPGDSPLHF
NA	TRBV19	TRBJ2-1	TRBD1	TGTGCCAGTAGTACTGGACAGGGCGATGAGCAGTTCTTC	CASSTGQGDEQFF
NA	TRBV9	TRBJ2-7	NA	TGTGCCAGCAGCGCGGCCCCTGACGGGAGCTTCGTCTACGAGCAGTACTTC	CASSAAPDGSFVYEQYF
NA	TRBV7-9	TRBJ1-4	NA	TGTGCCAGCAGCCCCGGCTCTTTCCCGAATGAAAAACTATTTTTT	CASSPGSFPNEKLFF